This T cell receptor (beta chain) was recorded in a study of blood T cell repertoires in COVID-19. About the research overall: T cells, B-cell-depleted T cells, or PBMCs supplied cDNA or gDNA.

The data were produced by immunoSEQ multiplex PCR, yet TCRdb's version contains in-frame clones alone and is incomplete. This table has a few hundred thousand clones, around 90% appearing once. The CDR3 contains 15 residues. Germline CDR1 SGHNT, CDR2 YYREEE (reference sequence). V lost 0 bases to trimming and J lost 3 bases, with 13 bases between them. V usage is TRBV5-4 and J usage is TRBJ2-7; possibly TRBD1 for D (6 bases). The clonotype was recovered from a man aged 35 to 55 with acute or convalescent COVID-19. Sequenced sample: peripheral blood. Written as DNA, the CDR3 is TGTGCCAGCAGCTTGGGCAGGGGCTCGATCTACGAGCAGTACTTC. This encodes CASSLGRGSIYEQYF.